The 5 T cell receptor beta chains in this list originate from one sample, sequenced in a study of T cells in Graves' hyperthyroidism and ophthalmopathy. There were TCR beta CDR3 regions amplified from RNA transcripts. Carried out on the TCR CDR3, a first-round RT-PCR used the HTBI primer set. TCRdb itself ran the multiplex PCR reads through MiXCR, one entry per CDR3 protein. The sample gives about 380,000 distinct CDR3 sequences, less than 20% of which show up once; 40% to 45% is in the top ten. Sequenced input: blood. Source of these receptors: a man aged 18 to 35 with Graves' ophthalmopathy.

The table lists this clonotype with a count of one. V gene TRBV3-1 combines with J gene TRBJ1-4, with D unclear. The V end was cut by 4 bases, the J end by 8 bases, with 8 bases between. The CDR3 spans 12 residues. The V gene's germline CDR1 is LGHDT and CDR2 YNNKEL (reference sequence). The CDR3 DNA follows: TGTGCCAGCAGCCCAGTCGAGGAAAAACTGTTTTTT. Protein: CASSPVEEKLFF.

The V call is TRBV14, the J call TRBJ2-3; D is ambiguous. V was pared by 0 bases and J by 5 bases, with 12 bases between. This CDR3 contains 15 residues. Germline V lookup: CDR1 SGHDN, CDR2 FVKESK. In DNA, the CDR3 is TGTGCCAGCAGCCAAGATCTCCGTGCCCGAGATACGCAGTATTTT. This gives the protein CASSQDLRARDTQYF.

The genes are TRBV7-3 and TRBJ2-4; 7 positions agree with TRBD1. The CDR3 has 13 residues. Germline loops: CDR1 SGHTA, CDR2 FQGTGA. Trimming took 2 bases from V and 5 from J; bases not matched to a gene: 0. The chain's CDR3 is CASSLGTENIQYF. The CDR3 bases are TGTGCCAGCAGCTTAGGGACAGAAAACATTCAGTACTTC.

This clonotype came up many times. The chain couples TRBV6-1 to TRBJ1-2; 7 bases agree with TRBD1. Germline V gene sequence: CDR1 MNHNS, CDR2 SASEGT. This CDR3 contains 15 residues. V gave up 1 base and J gave up 1 base; unmatched junction bases: 3. The DNA for the CDR3 is TGTGCCAGCAGTGAAGATGCAGGGGGTAACTATGGCTACACCTTC. It is translated as CASSEDAGGNYGYTF.

This sequence joins TRBV7-8 and TRBJ1-2; no clear D. This CDR3 is built from 13 residues. Trimming shortened V by 6 bases and J by 0 bases, and 8 bases separated the two germline ends. Per germline, CDR1 SGHVS and CDR2 FQNEAQ. The DNA of the CDR3 is TGTGCCAGCAGTTTGACCTCTAACTATGGCTACACCTTC. This translates into CASSLTSNYGYTF.